These 18 T cell receptor beta chains came from one sample sequenced in a study of T-cell memory formation after mild COVID-19. One entry per CDR3 protein, called by TCRdb with MiXCR from the 5' RACE reads. The sample consists of 400,000 to 500,000 distinct CDR3 sequences, approximately 24% of them appearing once. The sample consisted of PBMCs or a T cell subset sorted from them (not recorded which). These receptors all stem from an adult woman who had mild COVID-19 (a few samples of this study predate the infection). Cell type and time point are not known.

The chain links TRBV4-1 to TRBJ2-1; TRBD1 or TRBD2 may be the D gene (5 bases each). The CDR3 is made up of 15 amino acids. Trimming took 3 bases from V and 4 from J, leaving 13 bases between them. In germline, CDR1 is MGHRA, CDR2 YSYEKL. CDR3 in DNA: TGCGCCAGCAGCCACCTACGGGACGAATACAATGAGCAGTTCTTC. Amino acid sequence: CASSHLRDEYNEQFF.

The rearrangement joins TRBV7-2 to TRBJ2-3, with 8 positions matching TRBD1. V trimming: 3 bases; J trimming: 6 bases; junction bases outside the gene matches: 5. CDR3 size: 14 residues. Germline-derived CDR1 and CDR2 are SGHTA and FQGNSA. CDR3 nucleotides: TGTGCCAGCAGCTTCGGACAGGGTGTGGATACGCAGTATTTT. Its protein is CASSFGQGVDTQYF.

This chain uses TRBV5-1 with TRBJ2-7; D not resolved. Germline values: CDR1 SGHRS, CDR2 YFSETQ. The CDR3 spans 13 residues. Trimming removed 1 base at V and 3 bases at J, with 8 bases between. The CDR3 DNA follows: TGCGCCAGCAGCTTGAGGTCAGACTACGAGCAGTACTTC. Translating it yields CASSLRSDYEQYF.

This clonotype was observed at least ten times. The chain combines TRBV20-1 with TRBJ2-5; 7 bases are a match to TRBD2. From germline, CDR1 is DFQATT and CDR2 SNEGSKA (reference sequence). V dropped 2 bases and J dropped 2; count of bases not matched to a gene: 11. The CDR3 covers 16 residues. CDR3 nucleotide sequence: TGCAGTGCTAGATTTGGTTCGTCAGCGGGACAAGAGACCCAGTACTTC. Its translation: CSARFGSSAGQETQYF.

The V and J genes are TRBV4-1 and TRBJ1-5; D not certain. This CDR3 has 14 residues. Germline V CDR1 and CDR2: MGHRA, YSYEKL. V was trimmed by 0 bases and J by 4 bases, leaving 7 bases between them. The CDR3 nucleotides are TGCGCCAGCAGCCAAGAATATCGGAATCAGCCCCAGCATTTT. Translated: CASSQEYRNQPQHF.

This clonotype was observed a handful of times. J is TRBJ2-3 and V is TRBV7-3; D remains unclear. The V and J ends lost 3 bases and 0 bases respectively, with 10 bases between them. The germline CDR1 and CDR2 sequences are SGHTA and FQGTGA. The CDR3 consists of 15 residues. The CDR3 reads CASSLSRLSTDTQYF. CDR3 nucleotides: TGTGCCAGCAGCTTGAGTCGACTTAGCACAGATACGCAGTATTTT.

The chain joins TRBV5-1 to TRBJ1-2; no firm D call. CDR3 length: 11 residues. The V and J ends lost 4 bases and 8 bases respectively, with 9 bases between them. The germline V gene encodes CDR1 SGHRS and CDR2 YFSETQ. CDR3 in DNA: TGCGCCAGCAGCCAGCCATGGGGCTACACCTTC. Amino acid sequence: CASSQPWGYTF.

The chain uses TRBV5-1 and TRBJ1-2; 7 bases agree with TRBD1. The J segment lost 1 base and the V segment lost 7 bases, leaving 7 bases of the junction unmatched. The CDR3 runs 14 residues. CDR1 is SGHRS and CDR2 is YFSETQ in the germline V gene. The CDR3: CASGPGQSNYGYTF. The CDR3 nucleotides read TGCGCCAGCGGCCCGGGACAGAGTAACTATGGCTACACCTTC. The full variable domain, with the rest looked up from reference TRBV5-1 and TRBJ1-2, is KAGVTQTPRYLIKTRGQQVTLSCSPISGHRSVSWYQQTPGQGLQFLFEYFSETQRNKGNFPGRFSGRQFSNSRSEMNVSTLELGDSALYLCASGPGQSNYGYTFGSGTRLTVV.

The rearrangement uses TRBV6-1 and TRBJ1-2; D gene unclear. The CDR3 is made up of 17 amino acids. Germline V gene sequence: CDR1 MNHNS, CDR2 SASEGT. The ends were cut back, 2 bases at V and 0 bases at J, with 16 bases in the middle. For the CDR3, the DNA is TGTGCCAGCAGTGAACGAATTAGTTTTCCTTCTAACTATGGCTACACCTTC. Protein sequence: CASSERISFPSNYGYTF.

This clonotype has just one count. This chain connects TRBV24-1 to TRBJ2-5; a possible D gene is TRBD2 (6 bases). The V end lost 2 bases, the J end lost 5 bases, and 14 bases lay between the germline ends. The CDR3 length is 15 residues. Germline V CDR1 and CDR2: KGHDR, SFDVKD. The CDR3 coding sequence is TGTGCCACCAGTGATTCCAGGAGGGGCTTCGAGACCCAGTACTTC. Protein sequence: CATSDSRRGFETQYF.

This chain connects TRBV7-2 to TRBJ1-3; D gene uncertain. Trimming removed 6 bases at V and 0 bases at J, with 6 bases between. Per the germline V gene, CDR1 is SGHTA and CDR2 is FQGNSA. The CDR3 extends over 13 amino acids. This CDR3 is CASSFLSGNTIYF. CDR3 sequence (DNA): TGTGCCAGCAGTTTCCTCTCTGGAAACACCATATATTTT.

V and J are TRBV20-1 and TRBJ1-2; D unclear. The CDR3 totals 14 residues. Germline V gene sequence: CDR1 DFQATT, CDR2 SNEGSKA (reference sequence). V was shortened by 6 bases and J by 1 base, with 15 bases between the two germline ends. The CDR3 nucleotides read TGCAGTGCGACTCGGACGGCCCTTAACTATGGCTACACCTTC. Its translation: CSATRTALNYGYTF.

In this sample, this clonotype turned up a few times. The chain recombines TRBV4-1 with TRBJ2-5, with 9 positions matching TRBD1. Losses at the gene ends were 3 bases for V and 4 bases for J; bases not matched to a gene: 6. The V gene's germline CDR1 is MGHRA and CDR2 YSYEKL. The CDR3 covers 15 residues. CDR3 loop: CASSHALDRGETQYF. CDR3 nucleotide sequence: TGCGCCAGCAGCCATGCCCTGGACAGGGGAGAGACCCAGTACTTC.

This clonotype occurred a few times. The chain carries TRBV3-1 and TRBJ1-5; D is ambiguous. CDR1 and CDR2 (germline): LGHDT, YNNKEL (reference sequence). The CDR3 covers 12 residues. Trimming removed 3 bases from V and 4 bases from J, with 4 bases in between. The CDR3 sequence is CASSQGNQPQHF. The CDR3 bases are TGTGCCAGCAGCCAGGGGAATCAGCCCCAGCATTTT. Full variable domain (missing parts from reference TRBV3-1 and TRBJ1-5): DTAVSQTPKYLVTQMGNDKSIKCEQNLGHDTMYWYKQDSKKFLKIMFSYNNKELIINETVPNRFSPKSPDKAHLNLHINSLELGDSAVYFCASSQGNQPQHFGDGTRLSIL.

The V and J genes are TRBV7-6 and TRBJ2-5; 7 bases fit TRBD1. V gave up 2 bases and J gave up 1 base; unmatched junction bases: 4. CDR3 length: 15 residues. Germline-derived CDR1 and CDR2 are SGHVS and FNYEAQ. The CDR3 DNA follows: TGTGCCAGCAGCTTATTCGAGGGGGCCCAAGAGACCCAGTACTTC. The encoded protein is CASSLFEGAQETQYF. Full variable domain (remainder filled in from reference TRBV7-6 and TRBJ2-5): GAGVSQSPRYKVTKRGQDVALRCDPISGHVSLYWYRQALGQGPEFLTYFNYEAQQDKSGLPNDRFSAERPEGSISTLTIQRTEQRDSAMYRCASSLFEGAQETQYFGPGTRLLVL.

The V gene is TRBV6-2 or TRBV6-3, the J gene TRBJ2-2, with TRBD2 matching over 9 bases. Trimming removed 6 bases from V and 6 bases from J; junction bases left unmatched: 14. In germline, CDR1 is MNHEY, CDR2 SVGEGT. This CDR3 is 17 amino acids long. CDR3 protein: CASSPGLARISAGELFF. In nucleotides, the CDR3 is TGTGCCAGCAGCCCTGGACTAGCGCGTATCTCGGCCGGGGAGCTGTTTTTT.

The chain has TRBV2 and TRBJ1-1; D is ambiguous. Germline values: CDR1 SNHLY, CDR2 FYNNEI. V lost 7 bases and J lost 1, with 7 bases in between. This CDR3 contains 12 residues. The DNA for the CDR3 is TGTGCCAGCATAACAGAGAACACTGAAGCTTTCTTT. Protein sequence: CASITENTEAFF.

The chain is built from TRBV15 and TRBJ2-1; D is tentatively TRBD1 or TRBD2 (5 bases each). The CDR3 is made up of 15 amino acids. V was shortened by 7 bases and J by 1 base, with 14 bases between the two germline ends. CDR1 is LNHNV, CDR2 YYDKDF, per germline (reference sequence). The DNA for the CDR3 is TGTGCCACCACCAAGGGAGAGGGGTCCTACAATGAGCAGTTCTTC. The encoded protein is CATTKGEGSYNEQFF.